This is a list of T cell receptor beta chains from one sample in a study of identical twins. Each CDR3 protein is one row after TCRdb ran MiXCR on the 5' RACE reads. This table holds 500,000 to 600,000 distinct CDR3 sequences, less than 25% found once. These data also featured in a second study, about T cells expressing NK-cell markers.

The material sequenced was CD4+ T cells sorted from blood. Receptors originate from a woman aged 18-35 years in good health. CDR3s include the opening cysteine and the closing phenylalanine or tryptophan. D genes are given only for firm matches. Rows give clone size only sometimes, using once, few, many, or a class for an expanded clone.

cdr3_nt: TGTGCCAGCAGCCAAGGAATCGGCTACACCTTC
cdr3_aa: CASSQGIGYTF
j_call: TRBJ1-2
d_call: .
clone_size: few
v_call: TRBV3-1

cdr3_nt: TGTGCCAGCAGCTCCGGGGCTACAGTTGCTCAGCCCCAGCATTTT
cdr3_aa: CASSSGATVAQPQHF
j_call: TRBJ1-5
d_call: .
clone_size: .
v_call: TRBV7-2

cdr3_nt: TGTGCCAGCAGCCGGACAGGAACAGCCTTATACAATGAGCAGTTCTTC
cdr3_aa: CASSRTGTALYNEQFF
j_call: TRBJ2-1
d_call: TRBD1
clone_size: few
v_call: TRBV6-1

cdr3_nt: TGCGCCAGCAGCTTGTACGGTTCGCGGCACCCTCGGGGATTAAACATTCAGTACTTC
cdr3_aa: CASSLYGSRHPRGLNIQYF
j_call: TRBJ2-4
d_call: .
clone_size: .
v_call: TRBV5-1

cdr3_nt: TGTGCCAGCAGTTCCCAGGGGGAGTCGGAGTTCTTC
cdr3_aa: CASSSQGESEFF
j_call: TRBJ2-1
d_call: TRBD1
clone_size: .
v_call: TRBV28

cdr3_nt: TGCAGTGCTGTGAGACAGGGGAAATCTGAAGCTTTCTTT
cdr3_aa: CSAVRQGKSEAFF
j_call: TRBJ1-1
d_call: TRBD1
clone_size: few
v_call: TRBV20-1

cdr3_nt: TGCAGTGCTAGTGGGCGGGACAGGTACAATGAGCAGTTCTTC
cdr3_aa: CSASGRDRYNEQFF
j_call: TRBJ2-1
d_call: TRBD1
clone_size: .
v_call: TRBV20-1

cdr3_nt: TGTGCCATCAGTGCCGAACCGGGACACAGCTCCTACAATGAGCAGTTCTTC
cdr3_aa: CAISAEPGHSSYNEQFF
j_call: TRBJ2-1
d_call: .
clone_size: few
v_call: TRBV10-3

cdr3_nt: TGCGCCAGCAGGAGGACAGGGGGCGCGGAGCAGCCCCAGCATTTT
cdr3_aa: CASRRTGGAEQPQHF
j_call: TRBJ1-5
d_call: TRBD1
clone_size: many
v_call: TRBV5-1

cdr3_nt: TGTGCCAGCAGCCCCGTAGCGGCCGTTAGTGAGCAGTTCTTC
cdr3_aa: CASSPVAAVSEQFF
j_call: TRBJ2-1
d_call: .
clone_size: .
v_call: TRBV7-9

cdr3_nt: TGTGCCAGCAGAAACCATGGAGCGGGACAAGCCACAGATACGCAGTATTTT
cdr3_aa: CASRNHGAGQATDTQYF
j_call: TRBJ2-3
d_call: .
clone_size: few
v_call: TRBV6-1

cdr3_nt: TGCAGTGCCGGAAAGAACCGGGACGAGCAGTACTTC
cdr3_aa: CSAGKNRDEQYF
j_call: TRBJ2-7
d_call: .
clone_size: .
v_call: TRBV20-1

cdr3_nt: TGCAGTGCTAGAGATTTCCGGGGGGGACAAGAGACCCAGTACTTC
cdr3_aa: CSARDFRGGQETQYF
j_call: TRBJ2-5
d_call: TRBD2
clone_size: few
v_call: TRBV20-1

cdr3_nt: TGCAGTGCTAGACCGTCCGGGACAGGGAAGAAATATGGCTACACCTTC
cdr3_aa: CSARPSGTGKKYGYTF
j_call: TRBJ1-2
d_call: TRBD1
clone_size: few
v_call: TRBV20-1

cdr3_nt: TGCAGTGGTGCCAAGGGGAACACTGAAGCTTTCTTT
cdr3_aa: CSGAKGNTEAFF
j_call: TRBJ1-1
d_call: .
clone_size: .
v_call: TRBV20-1

cdr3_nt: TGTGCCAGCTCACCACCAGGGCTAGTGTTCGAGCAGTACTTC
cdr3_aa: CASSPPGLVFEQYF
j_call: TRBJ2-7
d_call: .
clone_size: few
v_call: TRBV18

cdr3_nt: TGTGCCAGCAATCCGACGGGACATCTGAACACCGGGGAGCTGTTTTTT
cdr3_aa: CASNPTGHLNTGELFF
j_call: TRBJ2-2
d_call: .
clone_size: .
v_call: TRBV7-2